This TCR beta chain appears in the sequencing data of a study of cytomegalovirus exposure and HLA in healthy donors. Broader study findings: Most TCRs appeared rarely, but some public TCRs recurred in many donors.

V was pared by 8 bases and J by 3 bases, with 4 bases of the junction left unmatched. Germline CDR1 is LNHDA and CDR2 is SQIVND (reference sequence). This CDR3 is 16 amino acids long. The PCR made use of 60 Vbeta and 13 Jbeta primers. Generated by immunoSEQ multiplex PCR, the TCRdb table keeps only in-frame clones and is missing some. The sample records 130,000 to 150,000 clones, roughly 80% being singletons. Notes on this clone: Its antigen is unidentified.

The chain joins TRBV19 to TRBJ2-2; 15 bases fit TRBD2. The sample consisted of PBMCs. This sequence originates from a female donor in good health and CMV-seronegative. CDR3 nucleotides: TGTGCCAGTGGACTAGCGGGAGGGCCGGACACCGGGGAGCTGTTTTTT. This encodes CASGLAGGPDTGELFF. Looking up the rest from reference TRBV19 and TRBJ2-2 gives the full variable domain: DGGITQSPKYLFRKEGQNVTLSCEQNLNHDAMYWYRQDPGQGLRLIYYSQIVNDFQKGDIAEGYSVSREKKESFPLTVTSAQKNPTAFYLCASGLAGGPDTGELFFGEGSRLTVL.